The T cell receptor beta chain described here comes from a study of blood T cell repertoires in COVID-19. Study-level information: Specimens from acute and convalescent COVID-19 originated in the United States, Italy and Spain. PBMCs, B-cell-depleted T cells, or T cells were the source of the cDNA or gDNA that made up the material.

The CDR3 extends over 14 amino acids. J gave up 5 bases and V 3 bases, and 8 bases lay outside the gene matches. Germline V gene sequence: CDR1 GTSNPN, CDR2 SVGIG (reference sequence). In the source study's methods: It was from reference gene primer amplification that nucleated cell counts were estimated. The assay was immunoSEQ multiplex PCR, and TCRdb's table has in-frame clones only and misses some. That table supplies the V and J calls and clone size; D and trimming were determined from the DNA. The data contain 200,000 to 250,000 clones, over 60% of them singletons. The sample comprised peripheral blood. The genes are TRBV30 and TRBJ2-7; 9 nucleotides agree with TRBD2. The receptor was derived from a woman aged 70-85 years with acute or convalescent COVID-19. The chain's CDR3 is CAWSASGGRDEQYF. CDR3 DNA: TGTGCCTGGAGCGCCTCCGGCGGGAGGGACGAGCAGTACTTC.